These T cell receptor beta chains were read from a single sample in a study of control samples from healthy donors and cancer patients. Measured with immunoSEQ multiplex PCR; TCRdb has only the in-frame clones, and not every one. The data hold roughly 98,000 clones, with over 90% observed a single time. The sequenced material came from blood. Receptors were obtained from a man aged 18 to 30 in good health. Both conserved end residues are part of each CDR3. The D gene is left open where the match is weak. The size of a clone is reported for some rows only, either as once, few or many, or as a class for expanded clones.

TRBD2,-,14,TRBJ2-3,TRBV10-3,TGTGCCATCAGGACTAGCGGGGGGGCAGATACGCAGTATTTT,CAIRTSGGADTQYF
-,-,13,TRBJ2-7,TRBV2,TGTGCCAGCAGCGAGGGACTGGACGGCGAGCAGTACTTC,CASSEGLDGEQYF
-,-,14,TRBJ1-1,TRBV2,TGTGCCAGCAGTGAAGGGGGCATGGGCACTGAAGCTTTCTTT,CASSEGGMGTEAFF
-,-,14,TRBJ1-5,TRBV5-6,TGTGCCAGCAGCTCCGAAGGGGACAATCAGCCCCAGCATTTT,CASSSEGDNQPQHF
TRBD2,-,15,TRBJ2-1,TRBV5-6,TGTGCCAGCAGCTTAAAGAGCGGGGGAATCAATGAGCAGTTCTTC,CASSLKSGGINEQFF
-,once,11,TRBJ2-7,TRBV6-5,TGTGCCAGCAGTTTGGAGTACGAGCAGTACTTC,CASSLEYEQYF
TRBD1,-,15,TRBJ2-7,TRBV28,TGTGCCAGCAGTTCCCCGGACAGGGCTATCCACGAGCAGTACTTC,CASSSPDRAIHEQYF
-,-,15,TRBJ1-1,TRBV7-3,TGTGCCAGCAGCTTAAATTCGGGTCTGGGAACTGAAGCTTTCTTT,CASSLNSGLGTEAFF
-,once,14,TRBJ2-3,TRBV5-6,TGTGCCAGCAGCTTGGCCGCGATGACAGATACGCAGTATTTT,CASSLAAMTDTQYF
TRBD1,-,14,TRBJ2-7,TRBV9,TGTGCCAGCAGCGCCCCGGACAGGCCCTACGAGCAGTACTTC,CASSAPDRPYEQYF
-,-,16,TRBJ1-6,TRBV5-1,TGCGCCAGCAGCTTGGAGAGTTCGGGGGGACTTTCACCCCTCCACTTT,CASSLESSGGLSPLHF
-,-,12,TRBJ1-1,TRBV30,TGTGCCTGGAGTGTGGGGGTGACTGAAGCTTTCTTT,CAWSVGVTEAFF
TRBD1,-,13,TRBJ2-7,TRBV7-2,TGTGCCAGCAGCGCCCGGACAGGTTACGAGCAGTACTTC,CASSARTGYEQYF
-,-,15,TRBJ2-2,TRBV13,TGTGCCAGCAGCTTAGGACAGGGAAACACCGGGGAGCTGTTTTTT,CASSLGQGNTGELFF
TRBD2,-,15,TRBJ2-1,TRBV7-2,TGTGCCAGCAGCTGGACTAGCGGGAGGAACGATGAGCAGTTCTTC,CASSWTSGRNDEQFF
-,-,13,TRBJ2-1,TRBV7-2,TGTGCCACCCGGAGTATCTCCTACAATGAGCAGTTCTTC,CATRSISYNEQFF
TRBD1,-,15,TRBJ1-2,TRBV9,TGTGCCAGCAGCATAACGGACAGGGGGGTTTATGGCTACACCTTC,CASSITDRGVYGYTF
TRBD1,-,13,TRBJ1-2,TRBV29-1,TGCAGCGTTGATCGGACAGGGGGGTATGGCTACACCTTC,CSVDRTGGYGYTF
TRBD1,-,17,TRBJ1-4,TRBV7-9,TGTGCCAGCAGCCCGGGACAGCTCCCTGGCTTGAATGAAAAACTGTTTTTT,CASSPGQLPGLNEKLFF
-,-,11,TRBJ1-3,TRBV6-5,TGTGCCAGCAGCGGGGGAAACACCATATATTTT,CASSGGNTIYF